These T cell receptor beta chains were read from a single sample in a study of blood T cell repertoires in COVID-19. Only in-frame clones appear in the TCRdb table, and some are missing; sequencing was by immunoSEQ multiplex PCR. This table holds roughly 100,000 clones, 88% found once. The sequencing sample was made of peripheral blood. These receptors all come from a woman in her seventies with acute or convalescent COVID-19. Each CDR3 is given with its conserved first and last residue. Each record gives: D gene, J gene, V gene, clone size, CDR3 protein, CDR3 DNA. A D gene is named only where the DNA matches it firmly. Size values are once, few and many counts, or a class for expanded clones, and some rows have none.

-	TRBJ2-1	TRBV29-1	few	CSVDSVNEQFF	TGCAGCGTTGATTCTGTCAATGAGCAGTTCTTC
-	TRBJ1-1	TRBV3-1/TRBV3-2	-	CASSQEGDGNTEAFF	TGTGCCAGCAGCCAAGAAGGGGATGGGAACACTGAAGCTTTCTTT
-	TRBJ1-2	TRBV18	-	CASSPPATGHYGYTF	TGTGCCAGCTCACCACCGGCCACAGGGCACTATGGCTACACCTTC
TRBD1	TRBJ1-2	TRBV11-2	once	CASSLVQQGGYGYTF	TGTGCCAGCAGCTTAGTACAACAGGGGGGCTATGGCTACACCTTC
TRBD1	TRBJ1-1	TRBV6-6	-	CASRLGQAGLTEAFF	TGTGCCAGCAGGCTAGGACAGGCCGGGTTGACTGAAGCTTTCTTT
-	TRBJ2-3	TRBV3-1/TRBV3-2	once	CASSQFLESPDTQYF	TGTGCCAGCAGCCAGTTCCTAGAATCCCCAGATACGCAGTATTTT
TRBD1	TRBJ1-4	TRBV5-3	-	CARSRGQYNEKLFF	TGTGCCAGAAGCCGGGGACAGTATAATGAAAAACTGTTTTTT
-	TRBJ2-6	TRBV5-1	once	CASSSTGTPSRANVLTF	TGCGCCAGCAGCTCTACCGGGACACCTTCTAGAGCCAACGTCCTGACTTTC
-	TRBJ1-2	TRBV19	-	CASSTGPNYGYTF	TGTGCCAGTAGTACAGGCCCTAACTATGGCTACACCTTC
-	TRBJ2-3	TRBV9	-	CASSVWREGTDTQYF	TGTGCCAGCAGCGTATGGCGGGAAGGGACAGATACGCAGTATTTT
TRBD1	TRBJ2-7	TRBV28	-	CASISQTGTGAYEQYF	TGTGCCAGCATTTCCCAAACCGGGACAGGAGCCTACGAGCAGTACTTC
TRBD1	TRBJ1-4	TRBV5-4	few	CASSLRTGGVGEKLFF	TGTGCCAGCAGCTTGCGCACAGGGGGCGTAGGGGAAAAACTGTTTTTT
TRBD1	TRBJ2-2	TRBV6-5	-	CASSSRTGDTGELFF	TGTGCCAGCAGTTCCAGGACAGGGGACACCGGGGAGCTGTTTTTT
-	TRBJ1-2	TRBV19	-	CASSELNRVHGYTF	TGTGCCAGTAGCGAACTCAACAGGGTCCATGGCTACACCTTC
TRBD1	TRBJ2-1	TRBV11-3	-	CASSLRQGVYNEQFF	TGTGCCAGCAGCTTGAGACAGGGGGTCTACAATGAGCAGTTCTTC
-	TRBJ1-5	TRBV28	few	CASRAGGDKNQPQHF	TGTGCCAGCAGAGCCGGGGGGGACAAAAATCAGCCCCAGCATTTT
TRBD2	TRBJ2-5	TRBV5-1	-	CASAQRGAGEETQYF	TGCGCCAGCGCTCAAAGGGGAGCGGGAGAAGAGACCCAGTACTTC
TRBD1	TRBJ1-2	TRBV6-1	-	CASSEQGQANYGYTF	TGTGCCAGCAGTGAACAGGGACAGGCTAACTATGGCTACACCTTC
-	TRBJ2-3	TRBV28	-	CASSAEGAADTQYF	TGTGCCAGCAGTGCCGAGGGCGCAGCAGATACGCAGTATTTT
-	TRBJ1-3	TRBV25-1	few	CASSEPTSRSGNTIYF	TGTGCCAGCAGTGAGCCGACATCACGCTCTGGAAACACCATATATTTT
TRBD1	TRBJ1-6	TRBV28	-	CASSLPGTANSPLHF	TGTGCCAGCAGTCTCCCCGGGACAGCGAATTCACCCCTCCACTTT
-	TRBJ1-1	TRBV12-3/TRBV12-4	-	CASSLPGSAEAFF	TGTGCCAGCAGTCTCCCAGGGTCGGCTGAAGCTTTCTTT
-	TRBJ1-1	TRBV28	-	CASTLFGANTEAFF	TGTGCCAGCACCCTCTTTGGGGCCAACACTGAAGCTTTCTTT
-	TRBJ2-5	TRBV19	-	CASRLTGLEETQYF	TGTGCCAGTAGATTGACGGGATTGGAGGAGACCCAGTACTTC
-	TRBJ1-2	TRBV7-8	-	CASSLVRGRTTFYGYTF	TGTGCCAGCAGCTTAGTCCGAGGGAGAACCACTTTCTATGGCTACACCTTC
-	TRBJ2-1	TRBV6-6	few	CASNPSSSYNEQFF	TGTGCCAGCAACCCTAGCTCCTCCTACAATGAGCAGTTCTTC
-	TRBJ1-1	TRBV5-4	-	CASSQQSNTEAFF	TGTGCCAGCTCGCAACAGTCGAACACTGAAGCTTTCTTT
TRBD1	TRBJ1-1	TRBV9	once	CASSVRGTGNTEAFF	TGTGCCAGCAGCGTAAGGGGGACAGGGAACACTGAAGCTTTCTTT
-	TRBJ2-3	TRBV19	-	CATRSLTDTQYF	TGTGCCACGAGATCCCTCACAGATACGCAGTATTTT
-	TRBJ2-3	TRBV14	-	CASSPPGRGTDTQYF	TGTGCCAGCAGCCCACCCGGGCGGGGCACAGATACGCAGTATTTT
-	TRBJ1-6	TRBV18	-	CASSDISYNSPLHF	TGTGCCAGCTCAGACATCTCCTATAATTCACCCCTCCACTTT
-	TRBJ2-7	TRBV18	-	CASSPPARAVQYF	TGTGCCAGCTCACCGCCCGCGAGGGCTGTGCAGTACTTC
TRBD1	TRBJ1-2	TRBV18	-	CASSPGQGARLGYYGYTF	TGTGCCAGCTCACCAGGACAGGGGGCCCGTTTAGGCTACTATGGCTACACCTTC
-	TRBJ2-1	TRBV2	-	CASSARQGAYNEQFF	TGTGCCAGCAGTGCTCGTCAGGGTGCCTACAATGAGCAGTTCTTC
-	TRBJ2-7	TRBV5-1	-	CASSLTSSFEQYF	TGCGCCAGCAGCTTGACTAGTTCTTTTGAGCAGTACTTC
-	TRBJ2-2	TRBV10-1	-	CASSESAATGELFF	TGCGCCAGCAGTGAGTCTGCGGCCACCGGGGAGCTGTTTTTT
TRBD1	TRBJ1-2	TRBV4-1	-	CASSQGTRDRGDITGYTF	TGCGCCAGCAGCCAAGGCACCCGGGACAGGGGGGATATTACTGGCTACACCTTC
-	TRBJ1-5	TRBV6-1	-	CASSERTPNSNQPQHF	TGTGCCAGCAGTGAAAGGACACCTAATAGCAATCAGCCCCAGCATTTT
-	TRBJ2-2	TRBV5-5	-	CASSTTVNTGELFF	TGTGCCAGCAGCACGACAGTGAACACCGGGGAGCTGTTTTTT
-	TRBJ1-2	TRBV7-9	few	CASRQQNYGYTF	TGTGCCAGCAGGCAACAGAACTATGGCTACACCTTC
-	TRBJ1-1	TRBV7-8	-	CASSFLQGATEAFF	TGTGCCAGCAGCTTCTTACAGGGTGCCACTGAAGCTTTCTTT
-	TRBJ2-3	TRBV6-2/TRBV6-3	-	CASSYFSPRFTDTQYF	TGTGCCAGCAGTTATTTCTCACCTAGATTCACAGATACGCAGTATTTT
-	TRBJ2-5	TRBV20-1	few	CSASAETQYF	TGCAGTGCTAGCGCGGAGACCCAGTACTTC
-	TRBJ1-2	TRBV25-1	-	CASSGPGSANYGYTF	TGTGCCAGCAGTGGTCCAGGCTCAGCTAACTATGGCTACACCTTC
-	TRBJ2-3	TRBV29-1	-	CSVAQGIDTQYF	TGCAGCGTTGCCCAGGGGATAGATACGCAGTATTTT
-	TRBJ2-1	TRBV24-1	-	CATSDTRTASYNEQFF	TGTGCCACCAGTGATACCCGGACAGCCAGCTACAATGAGCAGTTCTTC
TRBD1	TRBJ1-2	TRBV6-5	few	CASSYSGGQGAYGYTF	TGTGCCAGCAGTTACTCGGGGGGACAGGGAGCCTATGGCTACACCTTC
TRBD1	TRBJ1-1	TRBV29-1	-	CSVEPGQDIPFF	TGCAGCGTAGAACCGGGACAGGATATTCCTTTCTTT
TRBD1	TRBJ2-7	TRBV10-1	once	CASSTANRGYEQYF	TGCGCCAGCAGTACCGCCAACAGGGGCTACGAGCAGTACTTC
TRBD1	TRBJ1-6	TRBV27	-	CASSSRDRSTSPLHF	TGTGCCAGCAGTAGCCGGGACAGGAGTACTTCACCCCTCCACTTT
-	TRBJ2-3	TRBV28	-	CASSEPGGHTDTQYF	TGTGCCAGCAGTGAACCCGGCGGACACACAGATACGCAGTATTTT
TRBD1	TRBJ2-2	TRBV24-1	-	CATQGQGADTGELFF	TGTGCCACCCAAGGACAGGGGGCTGACACCGGGGAGCTGTTTTTT
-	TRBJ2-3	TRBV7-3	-	CASSLRSGLLLGTDTQYF	TGTGCCAGCAGCCTGAGGAGTGGACTACTATTAGGCACAGATACGCAGTATTTT
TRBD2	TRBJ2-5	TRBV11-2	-	CASRKGLAGRETQYF	TGTGCCAGCAGAAAGGGACTAGCGGGGAGAGAGACCCAGTACTTC
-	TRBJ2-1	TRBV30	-	CAWSVNNYNEQFF	TGTGCCTGGAGTGTAAATAACTACAATGAGCAGTTCTTC
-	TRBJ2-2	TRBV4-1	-	CASSQEGGNTGELFF	TGCGCCAGCAGCCAAGAAGGGGGGAACACCGGGGAGCTGTTTTTT
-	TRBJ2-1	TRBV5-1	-	CASSPSAPPQGNEQFF	TGCGCCAGCAGCCCGTCGGCACCCCCACAGGGTAATGAGCAGTTCTTC